This is a list of T cell receptor beta chains from one sample in a study of post-analysis software for immune sequencing data. TCRdb independently ran MiXCR on the PCR reads; one entry per CDR3 protein. Of approximately 630,000 distinct CDR3 sequences detected, around 60% appear once; the ten largest clones hold over 9%. The specimen sequenced was blood. Source of these receptors: a girl aged 2-10 years with multiple sclerosis. Each CDR3 is given with its conserved first and last residue. D genes are given only for firm matches. Expanded clones are given a class, and other clones once, few, many or no size at all.

v_gene,abundance,j_gene,d_gene,CDR3aa,CDR3nt
TRBV6-6,NA,TRBJ2-3,TRBD1,CASSSQTGGWQDTQYF,TGTGCCAGCAGCTCTCAAACAGGGGGCTGGCAAGATACGCAGTATTTT
TRBV6-1,NA,TRBJ1-2,NA,CASRQLLNYGYTF,TGTGCCAGCAGACAGCTTCTAAACTATGGCTACACCTTC
TRBV20-1,NA,TRBJ1-2,NA,CSARRWGFYGYTF,TGCAGTGCTAGAAGATGGGGATTCTATGGCTACACCTTC
TRBV11-3,few,TRBJ2-1,TRBD1,CATSDRDRDNEQFF,TGTGCCACCTCCGACCGGGACAGGGACAATGAGCAGTTCTTC
TRBV6-1,NA,TRBJ2-5,NA,CASKVGITGEQYF,TGTGCCAGCAAGGTCGGAATTACGGGGGAGCAGTACTTC
TRBV14,NA,TRBJ2-1,NA,CASSHRDAPNEQFF,TGTGCCAGCAGCCATCGGGACGCTCCCAATGAGCAGTTCTTC
TRBV27,NA,TRBJ2-3,NA,CAASSRSRTDTQYF,TGTGCCGCATCATCTAGGAGCCGAACAGATACGCAGTATTTT
TRBV20-1,NA,TRBJ2-7,TRBD2,CSAPHQASGSGEQYF,TGCAGTGCCCCACACCAGGCTAGCGGGAGTGGCGAGCAGTACTTC
TRBV3-1,once,TRBJ2-2,NA,CASSQEMNTGELFF,TGTGCCAGCAGCCAAGAGATGAACACCGGGGAGCTGTTTTTT
TRBV20-1,NA,TRBJ2-6,TRBD2,CSALAGSGANVLTF,TGCAGTGCCTTAGCGGGGTCTGGGGCCAACGTCCTGACTTTC
TRBV29-1,NA,TRBJ2-5,NA,CSAGRDRLGGETQYF,TGCAGCGCGGGGAGGGACAGGTTGGGTGGGGAGACCCAGTACTTC
TRBV7-7,few,TRBJ2-5,TRBD1,CASSLVAGGPQETQYF,TGTGCTAGCAGCTTAGTGGCAGGGGGACCGCAAGAGACCCAGTACTTC
TRBV10-3,NA,TRBJ2-1,NA,CAISEGRASYNEQFF,TGTGCCATCAGTGAGGGCAGGGCCTCCTACAATGAGCAGTTCTTC
TRBV6-5,NA,TRBJ1-2,NA,CASRALGACGYTF,TGTGCCAGCAGGGCCCTAGGGGCCTGTGGCTACACCTTC
TRBV13,NA,TRBJ2-3,TRBD2,CASSLEASGRTTDTQYF,TGTGCCAGCAGCTTAGAGGCTAGCGGGAGGACCACAGATACGCAGTATTTT
TRBV6-1,few,TRBJ2-3,NA,CASTLGSGSTDTQYF,TGTGCCAGCACCTTGGGGAGCGGAAGCACAGATACGCAGTATTTT
TRBV12-3/TRBV12-4,NA,TRBJ2-3,NA,CASSLDSRAQYF,TGTGCCAGCAGTTTAGATTCTCGGGCGCAGTATTTT
TRBV5-4,once,TRBJ2-3,NA,CASSLPGFTQYF,TGTGCCAGCAGCCTGCCCGGGTTTACGCAGTATTTT
TRBV4-1,once,TRBJ2-3,NA,CASSQERADTQYF,TGCGCCAGCAGCCAAGAGAGAGCAGATACGCAGTATTTT
TRBV7-6,NA,TRBJ2-5,NA,CASTLGGSQETQYF,TGTGCCAGCACCTTGGGGGGTTCCCAAGAGACCCAGTACTTC
TRBV13,few,TRBJ2-5,NA,CASSLGQLEETQYF,TGTGCCAGCAGCCTCGGACAGCTAGAAGAGACCCAGTACTTC
TRBV12-3/TRBV12-4,NA,TRBJ2-3,TRBD2,CASSPQRGGGADAQYF,TGTGCCAGCAGTCCCCAGCGGGGGGGAGGGGCAGATGCGCAGTATTTT
TRBV3-1,NA,TRBJ2-1,TRBD2,CASSLTSGYNNEQFF,TGTGCCAGCAGCCTGACTAGCGGCTACAACAATGAGCAGTTCTTC
TRBV5-5,NA,TRBJ2-1,TRBD2,CASSLGGSGPYNEQFF,TGTGCCAGCAGCTTGGGAGGTAGCGGGCCCTACAATGAGCAGTTCTTC
TRBV7-2,NA,TRBJ1-4,NA,CASSFRLLNEKLFF,TGTGCCAGCAGCTTTAGGCTGCTTAATGAAAAACTGTTTTTT
TRBV7-2,NA,TRBJ2-7,TRBD2,CASSLPGGAYEQYF,TGTGCCAGCAGCTTACCGGGAGGTGCCTACGAGCAGTACTTC
TRBV12-3/TRBV12-4,NA,TRBJ2-5,NA,CASSFSRALWTQYF,TGTGCCAGCAGTTTCAGCAGGGCCCTCTGGACCCAGTACTTC
TRBV6-2/TRBV6-3,NA,TRBJ2-7,NA,CASSYSAAPDEQYF,TGTGCCAGCAGTTACTCAGCCGCCCCCGACGAGCAGTACTTC
TRBV7-9,NA,TRBJ2-7,TRBD2,CASSFGVRGDEQYF,TGTGCCAGCAGCTTTGGGGTGCGGGGGGACGAGCAGTACTTC
TRBV29-1,NA,TRBJ1-2,NA,CSALTSPEGYTF,TGCAGCGCCCTGACGAGCCCTGAAGGCTACACCTTC
TRBV9,NA,TRBJ2-7,TRBD1,CASSPTGQGDLEQYF,TGTGCCAGCAGCCCAACGGGACAGGGGGACCTTGAGCAGTACTTC
TRBV5-6,few,TRBJ2-7,TRBD1,CASSPGPGGPYEQYF,TGTGCCAGCAGCCCCGGGCCAGGGGGCCCCTACGAGCAGTACTTC
TRBV7-2,NA,TRBJ2-3,NA,CASSPRQGGDADTQYF,TGTGCCAGCAGCCCCCGACAGGGAGGAGACGCAGATACGCAGTATTTT
TRBV7-6,NA,TRBJ1-6,NA,CASSLGRVGDPLHF,TGTGCCAGCAGCTTAGGGAGGGTGGGGGACCCCCTCCACTTT
TRBV10-3,NA,TRBJ2-7,TRBD1,CAAGTVSYEQYF,TGTGCCGCCGGGACAGTGTCCTACGAGCAGTACTTC
TRBV5-1,NA,TRBJ2-2,NA,CASSSQGLDGELFF,TGCGCCAGCAGCTCCCAGGGTCTGGATGGGGAGCTGTTTTTT
TRBV11-2,NA,TRBJ2-1,NA,CASSFPGTPLNNEQFF,TGTGCCAGCAGCTTCCCCGGGACACCGCTTAACAATGAGCAGTTCTTC
TRBV20-1,NA,TRBJ2-1,TRBD2,CSARRLAGAPSVNEQFF,TGCAGTGCCAGGAGACTAGCGGGAGCGCCTTCTGTGAATGAGCAGTTCTTC
TRBV12-3/TRBV12-4,NA,TRBJ2-3,NA,CASSFGDTDTQYF,TGTGCCAGCAGTTTTGGAGACACAGATACGCAGTATTTT
TRBV6-6,NA,TRBJ2-3,TRBD2,CASSDRAGGKQYF,TGTGCCAGCAGTGACCGAGCGGGAGGGAAGCAGTATTTT
TRBV9,NA,TRBJ2-3,TRBD2,CASSDRTSGTLGDTQYF,TGTGCCAGCAGCGACCGGACTAGCGGAACCTTGGGAGATACGCAGTATTTT
TRBV20-1,NA,TRBJ2-1,NA,CSARVSRASYNEQFF,TGCAGTGCTAGGGTCTCCAGGGCTTCTTACAATGAGCAGTTCTTC
TRBV9,few,TRBJ2-7,NA,CASSAAGTATEQYF,TGTGCCAGCAGCGCCGCCGGGACGGCCACCGAGCAGTACTTC
TRBV28,few,TRBJ2-3,TRBD1,CASSLPQGATDTQYF,TGTGCCAGCAGCCTCCCCCAGGGGGCGACAGATACGCAGTATTTT
TRBV12-3/TRBV12-4,NA,TRBJ1-2,TRBD1,CASSPLTGGGYTF,TGTGCCAGCAGTCCCTTGACAGGGGGAGGCTACACCTTC
TRBV7-2,NA,TRBJ1-5,NA,CASSFLMDQPQHF,TGTGCCAGCAGCTTTTTGATGGATCAGCCCCAGCATTTT
TRBV5-5,NA,TRBJ1-1,NA,CASSPPLKGERSTEAFF,TGTGCCAGCAGCCCCCCCCTAAAAGGGGAAAGGAGCACTGAAGCTTTCTTT
TRBV12-3/TRBV12-4,once,TRBJ1-2,NA,CASRIGTSPHGGYGYTF,TGTGCCAGCAGGATAGGGACTTCCCCCCATGGCGGCTATGGCTACACCTTC
TRBV10-3,NA,TRBJ2-1,TRBD2,CAISPTAGGSYNEQFF,TGTGCCATCAGCCCCACGGCGGGAGGTTCCTACAATGAGCAGTTCTTC
TRBV7-2,NA,TRBJ2-1,NA,CASSLDPGLSNEQFF,TGTGCCAGCAGCTTAGACCCGGGACTTAGCAATGAGCAGTTCTTC
TRBV7-9,NA,TRBJ2-1,TRBD1,CASSQGVASTYNEQFF,TGTGCCAGCAGCCAGGGGGTCGCGTCTACCTACAATGAGCAGTTCTTC